This T cell receptor beta chain was recorded in a study of regulatory T cells in long-lasting Graves disease. Arm-PCR of CDR3 regions and iRepertoire HTBI primers were used to build TCR beta libraries. One entry per CDR3 protein, called by TCRdb with MiXCR from the multiplex PCR reads. Of 350,000 to 400,000 distinct CDR3 sequences listed, 15% to 20% are singletons. V was shortened by 4 bases and J by 3 bases, with 13 bases between the two germline ends. In germline, CDR1 is MNHNS, CDR2 SASEGT. The CDR3 extends over 15 amino acids. The time point is: newly diagnosed GD, antithyroid drugs for less than 3 months. From RNA extracted from PBMCs, the TCR library was made. These data were also reused for a study on T cells in Graves' hyperthyroidism and ophthalmopathy. This second report adds: From stable hyperthyroidism, ophthalmopathy was separated by a 13 V-J model.

This clonotype was obtained from a woman between 18 and 29 years old with Graves disease. The sample here was peripheral blood mononuclear cells (PBMCs), taken at new diagnosis, from a patient treated with antithyroid drugs. The V gene is TRBV6-1, the J gene TRBJ2-1; the D is unclear. The CDR3 region has the DNA TGTGCCAGCAGTGCCTCGCGGACCGACTACAATGAGCAGTTCTTC. Amino acids: CASSASRTDYNEQFF.